This passage covers 29 T cell receptor beta chains from one sample sequenced in a study of T cell responses to AZD1222 COVID-19 vaccine. The assay was immunoSEQ multiplex PCR, and TCRdb's table has in-frame clones only and misses some. The sample has about 120,000 clones, 92% seen once; the top ten hold approximately 1.5%. The starting material was peripheral blood, obtained on day 0 of AZD1222 vaccination. The receptors here all came from an adult in good health.

The V gene is TRBV5-1, the J gene TRBJ1-1, with D uncertain. Germline V gives CDR1 SGHRS, CDR2 YFSETQ. Deletions cut 1 base from V and 5 bases from J, with 12 bases between. The CDR3 runs to 14 residues. The CDR3 loop reads CASSLRPGGTEAFF. The CDR3 DNA is TGCGCCAGCAGCTTGCGGCCAGGTGGAACTGAAGCTTTCTTT.

V gene TRBV18 combines with J gene TRBJ2-6, with D possibly being TRBD1 (8 bases). Germline V gives CDR1 KGHSH, CDR2 LQKENI. Trimming removed 6 bases at V and 4 bases at J, with 28 bases between. This CDR3 region has 20 residues. CDR3 nucleotide sequence: TGTGCCAGCTCCCCCCTCCGACAGGGGAGGGTAGGCTCAGGGGCCAACGTCCTGACTTTC. Its translation is CASSPLRQGRVGSGANVLTF.

V and J are TRBV25-1 and TRBJ1-5; D unclear. The CDR3 has 14 amino acids. CDR1 is MGHDK, CDR2 SYGVNS, per germline. The V gene lost 3 bases and the J gene lost 4 bases, with 10 bases spanning the gap. The CDR3: CASSETLANQPQHF. CDR3 sequence (DNA): TGTGCCAGCAGTGAGACCCTCGCGAATCAGCCCCAGCATTTT.

The V gene is TRBV7-3, the J gene TRBJ1-2, with 7 bases fitting TRBD1. J lost 3 bases, V lost 2 bases, and 0 bases had no gene match. Germline assignment: CDR1 SGHTA and CDR2 FQGTGA. The CDR3 runs 13 residues. In DNA, the CDR3 is TGTGCCAGCAGCTTAGACAGGGACTATGGCTACACCTTC. As protein: CASSLDRDYGYTF.

The rearrangement joins TRBV6-5 to TRBJ2-1; 8 bases match TRBD2. The CDR3 extends over 14 amino acids. In germline, CDR1 is MNHEY, CDR2 SVGAGI. V was pared by 6 bases and J by 5 bases, with 6 bases of the junction left unmatched. The CDR3 spells CASSALAGHNEQFF. DNA of the CDR3: TGTGCCAGCAGCGCCCTAGCGGGTCACAATGAGCAGTTCTTC.

This chain connects TRBV6-5 to TRBJ1-4; D ambiguous. Trimming cost V 3 bases and J 0 bases, with 5 bases left between them. CDR3 length equals 14 residues. The germline gives CDR1 MNHEY, CDR2 SVGAGI. CDR3 amino acids: CASSYDTTNEKLFF. CDR3 nucleotides: TGTGCCAGCAGTTATGATACAACTAATGAAAAACTGTTTTTT.

V usage is TRBV7-2 and J usage is TRBJ2-1; D gene ambiguous. V lost 2 bases and J lost 3, with 14 bases in between. The CDR3 covers 16 residues. Germline-derived CDR1 and CDR2 are SGHTA and FQGNSA. The DNA of the CDR3 is TGTGCCAGCAGCTTAAATGGCCCAAGAAACTACAATGAGCAGTTCTTC. This translates into CASSLNGPRNYNEQFF.

The chain combines TRBV29-1 with TRBJ1-1; D not certain. The CDR3 totals 12 residues. V was clipped by 3 bases and J by 4 bases, with 9 bases between them. Germline lookup yields CDR1 SQVTM and CDR2 ANQGSEA. The CDR3 sequence: CSVERVFTEAFF. The CDR3 DNA is TGCAGCGTTGAGCGTGTTTTCACTGAAGCTTTCTTT.

The J gene is TRBJ1-1, the V gene TRBV4-1, with D possibly TRBD1 on 6 matching bases. Between the trimmed V and J ends, which lost 4 bases and 5 bases, there was a span of 14 bases. The CDR3 runs 14 residues. The germline CDR1 and CDR2 sequences are MGHRA and YSYEKL. CDR3 in DNA: TGCGCCAGCAGCCGCCCACAGGGTTGGACTGAAGCTTTCTTT. The encoded protein is CASSRPQGWTEAFF.

The chain employs TRBV28 and TRBJ1-4; TRBD1 agrees at 8 bases. Germline CDR1 MDHEN, CDR2 SYDVKM. Losses at the gene ends were 6 bases for V and 0 bases for J; bases not matched to a gene: 6. The CDR3 totals 16 residues. The CDR3 DNA is TGTGCCAGCAGCCCTGCAGGGGGCACAACTAATGAAAAACTGTTTTTT. Amino acids: CASSPAGGTTNEKLFF.

The chain uses TRBV9 and TRBJ2-1; D remains ambiguous. The germline CDR1 and CDR2 sequences are SGDLS and YYNGEE. This CDR3 has 16 residues. Trimming left V 2 bases short and J 0 bases short, with 12 bases between. The CDR3 protein is CASSVSGASSYNEQFF. CDR3 in DNA: TGTGCCAGCAGCGTGTCAGGAGCCAGCTCCTACAATGAGCAGTTCTTC.

CDR3 in DNA: TGTGCCAGCAGTTACTCGCCCTCCGGGACTTTTTATGGAGCTTTCTTT. It yields the protein CASSYSPSGTFYGAFF. The rearrangement joins TRBV6-2 or TRBV6-3 to TRBJ1-1, with D maybe TRBD1 (5 bases). Germline CDR1 and CDR2: MNHEY and SVGEGT. The V gene lost 0 bases and the J gene lost 10 bases, with 21 bases spanning the gap. The CDR3 is 16 amino acids.

The chain uses TRBV4-2 and TRBJ2-7, with 9 bases aligning to TRBD2. CDR1 and CDR2 (germline): LGHNA, YNFKEQ. The CDR3 totals 17 residues. V was clipped by 1 base and J by 4 bases; unmatched bases: 11. CDR3 amino acids: CASSQAVPAGGPYEQYF. Written as DNA, the CDR3 is TGTGCCAGCAGCCAAGCCGTCCCCGCGGGGGGGCCTTACGAGCAGTACTTC.

This clone was observed a few times. The rearrangement links TRBV5-1 to TRBJ1-2, with 7 bases lining up with TRBD1. The J segment lost 4 bases and the V segment lost 3 bases, leaving 6 bases of the junction unmatched. The CDR3 loop spans 14 amino acids. Per the germline V gene, CDR1 is SGHRS and CDR2 is YFSETQ. The DNA of the CDR3 is TGCGCCAGCAGCTCCGGACAGGAGATCTATGGCTACACCTTC. Its protein product is CASSSGQEIYGYTF.

This chain links TRBV7-2 with TRBJ1-5, with unresolved D. The CDR3 covers 15 residues. Trimming pared 1 base from V and 5 bases from J, leaving 12 bases between. Looked up from germline, CDR1 is SGHTA and CDR2 is FQGNSA. The CDR3 region is CASSLEAGVDQPQHF. The DNA of the CDR3 is TGTGCCAGCAGCTTAGAGGCGGGAGTGGATCAGCCCCAGCATTTT.

This chain uses TRBV30 with TRBJ2-1, with 8 bases lining up with TRBD2. Germline V gives CDR1 GTSNPN, CDR2 SVGIG (reference sequence). J was trimmed by 0 bases and V by 4 bases; bases with no gene match: 5. This CDR3 comprises 15 residues. CDR3 residues: CAWTLGTSSYNEQFF. In DNA form, the CDR3 reads TGTGCCTGGACCCTCGGGACTAGCTCCTACAATGAGCAGTTCTTC.

This chain joins TRBV5-4 and TRBJ1-2; D gene ambiguous. V was shortened by 2 bases and J by 6 bases, with 11 bases between the two germline ends. The CDR3 has 13 amino acids. The germline V gene has CDR1 SGHNT and CDR2 YYREEE (reference sequence). CDR3 sequence (DNA): TGTGCCAGCAGCTTTCGGTCTGGGGATGGCTACACCTTC. Translated: CASSFRSGDGYTF. Complete variable domain (other parts from reference TRBV5-4 and TRBJ1-2): ETGVTQSPTHLIKTRGQQVTLRCSSQSGHNTVSWYQQALGQGPQFIFQYYREEENGRGNFPPRFSGLQFPNYSSELNVNALELDDSALYLCASSFRSGDGYTFGSGTRLTVV.

V and J are TRBV5-1 and TRBJ1-3; tentative D call: TRBD1 (5 bases). V dropped 0 bases and J dropped 2 bases, with 9 bases sitting between them. Germline V gene lookup returns CDR1 SGHRS and CDR2 YFSETQ. The CDR3 consists of 15 residues. The CDR3 here is CASSLVGDPGNTIYF. CDR3 sequence (DNA): TGCGCCAGCAGCTTGGTGGGGGACCCTGGAAACACCATATATTTT.

This sequence joins TRBV9 and TRBJ1-1; TRBD1 is a possible D gene (6 bases). V was shortened by 3 bases and J by 3 bases, with 15 bases between the two germline ends. The CDR3 length is 15 residues. Germline CDR1 reads SGDLS; CDR2 reads YYNGEE. This chain's CDR3 is CASSATPSGDTEAFF. CDR3 coding DNA: TGTGCCAGCAGCGCAACTCCATCAGGGGACACTGAAGCTTTCTTT.

The DNA of the CDR3 is TGTGCCATCAGTGGTTCGGGGACAGTTGATGGCTACACCTTC. Residues: CAISGSGTVDGYTF. The chain employs TRBV10-3 and TRBJ1-2, with 7 bases aligning to TRBD1. The germline V gene has CDR1 ENHRY and CDR2 SYGVKD. This CDR3 spans 14 amino acids. The V gene end was trimmed by 4 bases and the J gene end by 6 bases; junction bases not matched to a gene: 8.

The CDR3 sequence is CASSPKQGTETQYF. In nucleotides, the CDR3 is TGTGCCAGCAGCCCTAAACAGGGAACAGAGACCCAGTACTTC. The rearrangement joins TRBV7-2 to TRBJ2-5; D may be TRBD1 (6 bases). Germline V lookup: CDR1 SGHTA, CDR2 FQGNSA. The length of the CDR3 is 14 residues. V shed 5 bases and J shed 4 bases, with 14 bases lying between them. Full variable domain (rest looked up from reference TRBV7-2 and TRBJ2-5): GAGVSQSPSNKVTEKGKDVELRCDPISGHTALYWYRQSLGQGLEFLIYFQGNSAPDKSGLPSDRFSAERTGGSVSTLTIQRTQQEDSAVYLCASSPKQGTETQYFGPGTRLLVL.

V usage is TRBV6-5 and J usage is TRBJ1-5, with D hard to call. CDR3 length equals 12 residues. In germline, CDR1 is MNHEY, CDR2 SVGAGI. The V gene lost 6 bases and the J gene lost 0 bases, with 3 bases spanning the gap. DNA for the CDR3: TGTGCCAGCAGGCCTAGCAATCAGCCCCAGCATTTT. Its protein product is CASRPSNQPQHF.

J is TRBJ2-1 and V is TRBV7-2; D is unclear. The CDR3 has 13 residues. Looked up from germline, CDR1 is SGHTA and CDR2 is FQGNSA. Trimming took off 4 bases at V and 2 bases at J, with 6 bases between the two ends. CDR3 in amino acids: CASSSGTYNEQFF. The CDR3 bases are TGTGCCAGCAGCTCAGGAACCTACAATGAGCAGTTCTTC.

The CDR3 DNA reads as TGCGCCAGCAGTCAATACAACAGCCCCTTCGCCAAAAACATTCAGTACTTC. It encodes CASSQYNSPFAKNIQYF. The chain has TRBV23-1 and TRBJ2-4; D unclear. TRBV23-1 is labeled an ORF, and its function is uncertain. V was trimmed by 1 base and J by 1 base, leaving 14 bases between them. The CDR3 runs 17 residues.

The chain couples TRBV15 to TRBJ1-1; TRBD1 matches 7 bases. J gave up 10 bases and V 0 bases, and 5 bases lay outside the gene matches. The germline V gene encodes CDR1 LNHNV and CDR2 YYDKDF (reference sequence). This CDR3 has 13 amino acids. The CDR3 region has the DNA TGTGCCACCAGCAGAGATCGGGCAGGGGGAGCTTTCTTT. The encoded protein is CATSRDRAGGAFF. The full variable domain, rest sourced from reference TRBV15 and TRBJ1-1, is DAMVIQNPRYQVTQFGKPVTLSCSQTLNHNVMYWYQQKSSQAPKLLFHYYDKDFNNEADTPDNFQSRRPNTSFCFLDIRSPGLGDTAMYLCATSRDRAGGAFFGQGTRLTVV.

The rearrangement joins TRBV7-9 to TRBJ1-1; D uncertain. The CDR3 totals 12 residues. The germline V gene has CDR1 SEHNR and CDR2 FQNEAQ (reference sequence). V was trimmed by 6 bases and J by 3 bases, leaving 8 bases between them. The CDR3 nucleotides read TGTGCCAGCAGTGAGGGATACACTGAAGCTTTCTTT. Translation: CASSEGYTEAFF.

CDR3: CASSPRTGAFSGANVLTF. DNA for the CDR3: TGTGCCAGTAGTCCAAGGACAGGAGCCTTCTCTGGGGCCAACGTCCTGACTTTC. The rearrangement uses TRBV19 and TRBJ2-6; TRBD1 matches 7 bases. The CDR3 totals 18 residues. The trim removed 5 bases at V and 0 bases at J, leaving 10 bases unmatched. Germline CDR1 LNHDA, CDR2 SQIVND (reference sequence).

This rearrangement joins TRBV3-1 (or the pseudogene TRBV3-2) to TRBJ2-2; no clear D gene. This CDR3 region has 13 residues. Germline V gene sequence: CDR1 LGHDT, CDR2 YNNKEL (reference sequence). Trimming cost V 5 bases and J 3 bases, with 7 bases left between them. The chain's CDR3 is CASSTQYTGELFF. In nucleotides, the CDR3 is TGTGCCAGCAGCACCCAGTACACCGGGGAGCTGTTTTTT.

The V call is TRBV11-3, the J call TRBJ1-1; the match to TRBD1 covers 9 bases. V shed 4 bases and J 1 base; nucleotides not matched to a gene: 4. Germline V lookup: CDR1 SGHNT, CDR2 YENEEA. There are 15 residues in the CDR3. The CDR3 here is CASSSGTGRNTEAFF. The CDR3 DNA is TGTGCCAGCAGCTCCGGGACAGGGCGGAACACTGAAGCTTTCTTT.